This T cell receptor beta chain was observed in a study of blood T cell repertoires in COVID-19. Data came from immunoSEQ multiplex PCR; TCRdb stores just in-frame clones and leaves some out. This table has 250,000 or so clones, 88% appearing once. The CDR3 runs 14 residues. Germline V gene sequence: CDR1 MNHEY, CDR2 SVGAGI. The V end was cut by 2 bases, the J end by 7 bases, with 14 bases between. All enrollees were roughly 18 to 89 years old and from some 24 US areas. Donors were grouped by their self-reported clinical history. The rearrangement links TRBV6-5 to TRBJ1-1; D unresolved. The sequencing sample was made of PBMCs or T cells enriched from blood (not recorded which). This clonotype originated in a woman aged 40 to 50 with acute COVID-19. The CDR3 spells CASSYKHSSGEAFF. The CDR3, as DNA: TGTGCCAGCAGTTACAAACACTCGTCGGGTGAAGCTTTCTTT.